A selection of T cell receptor beta chains follows, all from one sample in a study of blood T cell repertoires in COVID-19. Data came from immunoSEQ multiplex PCR; TCRdb stores just in-frame clones and leaves some out. The table lists roughly 360,000 clones, 81% of them singletons. Sample: peripheral blood. The receptors were sampled from a human donor with acute or convalescent COVID-19. The donor label of this sample is uncertain. CDR3s leave out the opening cysteine and the closing phenylalanine or tryptophan.

>TRBJ1-2|TRBV18
ASSPSTSRTYGYT
>TRBJ1-1|TRBV5-4
ASSLAQAGVTEAF
>TRBJ1-6|TRBV3-1/TRBV3-2
ASSEIQGSNSPLH
>TRBJ1-4|TRBV5-5
ASSLTLTGAANEKLF
>TRBJ1-1|TRBV29-1
SVEGYGTGGTEAF
>TRBJ1-2|TRBV5-1
ASSSTGDYGYT
>TRBJ1-1|TRBV28
ASSFLTGLAF
>TRBJ2-5|TRBV2
ASSDRGRQETQY
>TRBJ1-1|TRBV6-1
ASSESSRHLNTEAF
>TRBJ1-2|TRBV3-1/TRBV3-2
ASSLQDREYT
>TRBJ2-2|TRBV27
ASSSSGRGTGELF
>TRBJ1-2|TRBV28
TKRAGGYEGYT
>TRBJ2-3|TRBV3-1/TRBV3-2
ASSQGGAGPDTQY
>TRBJ2-7|TRBV15
ATSRATGSGYEQY
>TRBJ1-5|TRBV6-1
ASSEKGTGGGFGQPQH
>TRBJ1-2|TRBV28
ASGRAYYGYT
>TRBJ2-2|TRBV5-1
ASSFRGANTGELF
>TRBJ2-7|TRBV7-9
ASSAWIRGEQY
>TRBJ2-7|TRBV19
ASSKVSGTYEQY
>TRBJ1-3|TRBV28
ASSYRGPSGNTIY
>TRBJ1-2|TRBV5-1
ASSFTGEAFYGYT
>TRBJ2-7|TRBV7-9
ATENTGAYEQY
>TRBJ1-1|TRBV5-6
ASSSKGAGDAF
>TRBJ1-3|TRBV15
ATSRDAGPAGNTIY
>TRBJ2-3|TRBV4-1
ASMGAGVGTDTQY
>TRBJ1-4|TRBV11-2
ASSVSRGSNEKLF
>TRBJ1-3|TRBV7-2
ASSLWRGTGNTIY
>TRBJ2-2|TRBV3-1/TRBV3-2
ASSQRYSGELF
>TRBJ1-1|TRBV11-2
ASRATGRAF
>TRBJ2-1|TRBV2
ASSEGGGEQF
>TRBJ1-6|TRBV2
ASTLRFDRGGSPLH
>TRBJ2-2|TRBV29-1
SGGHAATGELF
>TRBJ2-3|TRBV28
ASSFTGGVADTQY
>TRBJ1-2|TRBV7-8
ASSLAVDGNYGYT
>TRBJ1-2|TRBV6-5
ASSYSTGSIDGYT
>TRBJ2-1|TRBV29-1
SVTTSGRGNEQF
>TRBJ2-7|TRBV9
ASSGGPGYEQY
>TRBJ2-7|TRBV10-2
ASSRLAGGLRYYEQY
>TRBJ1-1|TRBV19
ASSPLGVGTEAF
>TRBJ2-1|TRBV7-9
ASSPRQDYNEQF
>TRBJ1-1|TRBV15
ATSRERRSAISKAF
>TRBJ1-5|TRBV5-3
ARSSQGQWDGNQPQH
>TRBJ1-1|TRBV29-1
SVQKGGVRAEAF
>TRBJ1-1|TRBV18
ASSPMGLEAF
>TRBJ1-5|TRBV27
ASSFGGPQH
>TRBJ1-3|TRBV3-1/TRBV3-2
ASSLFSGQGAGPGNTIY
>TRBJ2-1|TRBV5-1
ASSSSSGRAHEQF
>TRBJ1-2|TRBV12-3/TRBV12-4
ASSSSYYGYT
>TRBJ2-2|TRBV5-1
ASSVGRADTGELF
>TRBJ1-4|TRBV18
ASSTGLANEKLF
>TRBJ1-6|TRBV6-5
ASRWGTGNSPLH
>TRBJ1-6|TRBV5-8
ASSLPSRSSYNSPLH